The rows below give T cell receptor beta chains drawn from one sample of a study of T cells in Graves' hyperthyroidism and ophthalmopathy. TCRdb re-analysed the multiplex PCR reads in MiXCR, keeping a single row per CDR3 protein. The top ten clones hold 30% of a sample with some 250,000 distinct CDR3 sequences, 12% to 15% of them seen once. Specimen: blood. The receptors stem from a woman aged 45-65 years with Graves' hyperthyroidism that later progressed to Graves' ophthalmopathy. CDR3s include the opening cysteine and the closing phenylalanine or tryptophan. Fields, in order: clone size, V gene, D gene, J gene, CDR3 DNA, CDR3 protein. A D gene is named only where the DNA matches it firmly. Some rows mark clone size as missing; the rest say once, few, many or name a class of expanded clone.

>-|TRBV6-1|TRBD1|TRBJ1-1
TGTGCCAGCGGGTCCCGGGACAGCGACCTGAACACTGAAGCTTTCTTT
CASGSRDSDLNTEAFF
>many|TRBV18|TRBD2|TRBJ2-1
TGTGCCAGCTCATTTCGACTAGCCCTTGGGGAAATGAGACAGTTCTTC
CASSFRLALGEMRQFF
>few|TRBV29-1|-|TRBJ1-5
TGCAGCGTTCAGGGTTGGGATCAGCCCCAGCATTTT
CSVQGWDQPQHF
>few|TRBV19|-|TRBJ1-4
TGTGCCAGTGCACGCCGGGACTTAGGGGAAAAACTGTTTTTT
CASARRDLGEKLFF
>many|TRBV28|-|TRBJ2-7
TGTGCCAGCAGCCTTAGAGCCCCCAATGAGCAGTACTTC
CASSLRAPNEQYF
>many|TRBV2|-|TRBJ2-1
TGTGCCAGCAGTGACTACCCGAGCTCCTACAATGAGCAGTTCTTC
CASSDYPSSYNEQFF
>-|TRBV12-5|-|TRBJ2-2
TGTGCTAGTGGTTCCACCCTCAGGGACACCGGGGAGCTGTTTTTT
CASGSTLRDTGELFF
>many|TRBV12-3/TRBV12-4|-|TRBJ1-4
TGTGCCAGCAGTCCCCCGCAGGCCGAGGGGAATGAAAAACTGTTTTTT
CASSPPQAEGNEKLFF
>-|TRBV29-1|-|TRBJ2-1
TGCAGCGTATCGGACTCAGTCTACAATAAGCAGTTCTTC
CSVSDSVYNKQFF
>many|TRBV27|TRBD2|TRBJ2-7
TGTGCCAGCAGTCCCCACGGGCGGGGGGGGGACGAGCAGTACTTC
CASSPHGRGGDEQYF
>-|TRBV6-4|-|TRBJ2-1
TGTGCCAGCAGTGCTACCGAGGGCTCCTACAATGAGCAGTTCTTC
CASSATEGSYNEQFF
>many|TRBV28|-|TRBJ2-7
TGTGCCAGCAGTTTATTAAAGGCAGACAGCCCCTACGAGCAGTACTTC
CASSLLKADSPYEQYF
>-|TRBV7-9|-|TRBJ1-2
TGTGCCAGCAGCTTAGCAGTGCCAGCGGATGGCTACACCTTC
CASSLAVPADGYTF
>many|TRBV28|-|TRBJ2-1
TGTGCCAGCAGACTCGAGCGGGTGTCCTACAATGAGCAGTTCTTC
CASRLERVSYNEQFF
>many|TRBV28|-|TRBJ1-2
TGTGCCAGCAGCTCTTTTTGGGCTTATGGCTACACCTTC
CASSSFWAYGYTF
>few|TRBV14|-|TRBJ2-1
TGTGCCAGCAGCAAAGGGACTTCCTACAATGAGCAGTTCTTC
CASSKGTSYNEQFF
>many|TRBV11-2|TRBD2|TRBJ2-5
TGTGCCAGCAGCTTCTCACTAGCGGGAGTGGATGAGACCCAGTACTTC
CASSFSLAGVDETQYF
>-|TRBV19|-|TRBJ1-1
TGTGCCAGTAGTATAATACAGGGTGGGACTGAAGCTTTCTTT
CASSIIQGGTEAFF
>many|TRBV6-1|TRBD1|TRBJ1-5
TGTGCCAGCGTGACAGGGGTCTATAGCAATCAGCCCCAGCATTTT
CASVTGVYSNQPQHF
>-|TRBV7-3|-|TRBJ1-2
TGTGCCAGCAGCCCAGGACGGGACGAGGGCGGTGGCTACACCTTC
CASSPGRDEGGGYTF
>many|TRBV12-3/TRBV12-4|-|TRBJ1-2
TGTGCCAGCAGTTCCTCACCGGGGAACTATGGCTACACCTTC
CASSSSPGNYGYTF
>many|TRBV6-2/TRBV6-3|-|TRBJ2-3
TGTGCCAGCTCCCCCGGCGGGGGCGTCAGCACAGATACGCAGTATTTT
CASSPGGGVSTDTQYF
>many|TRBV24-1|-|TRBJ2-3
TGTGCCACCAGTGATTCGACAGGACTCACAGATACGCAGTATTTT
CATSDSTGLTDTQYF
>many|TRBV28|TRBD2|TRBJ2-5
TGTGCCAGCAGCCCACGCGGGAGGGCTCCCGAGACCCAGTACTTC
CASSPRGRAPETQYF